Here is one T cell receptor (beta chain) with its context. What it binds is not known. This CDR3 spans 15 amino acids. CDR1 SGHRS and CDR2 YFSETQ come from the germline V gene. Trimming cost V 4 bases and J 1 base, with 13 bases left between them. This sample was included in a study of PD-L1 blockade in urothelial cancer. Study information: Researchers found blood samples held a median of approximately 150,000 T cells. Study results and limitations: Durable-benefit patients showed greater tumor-associated blood clone expansion at 3 weeks.

Generated by immunoSEQ multiplex PCR, the TCRdb table keeps only in-frame clones and is missing some. Of just under 50,000 clones in the sample, about 86% were seen once. The time point was: pretreatment peripheral blood. Samples were collected from each patient before treatment and during treatment. Each patient gave between 1 and 8 of them in total. The sample in question was PBMCs, obtained around atezolizumab (anti-PD-L1) treatment. The chain recombines TRBV5-1 with TRBJ2-3, with D tentatively TRBD2 (5 bases). This TCR derives from a man between 70 and 80 years old with urothelial cancer. Here the CDR3 reads CASSQTPGGTDTQYF. CDR3 nucleotides: TGCGCCAGCAGCCAGACACCCGGGGGCACAGATACGCAGTATTTT. The full variable domain, in which reference TRBV5-1 and TRBJ2-3 provide the parts outside the CDR3, is KAGVTQTPRYLIKTRGQQVTLSCSPISGHRSVSWYQQTPGQGLQFLFEYFSETQRNKGNFPGRFSGRQFSNSRSEMNVSTLELGDSALYLCASSQTPGGTDTQYFGPGTRLTVL.